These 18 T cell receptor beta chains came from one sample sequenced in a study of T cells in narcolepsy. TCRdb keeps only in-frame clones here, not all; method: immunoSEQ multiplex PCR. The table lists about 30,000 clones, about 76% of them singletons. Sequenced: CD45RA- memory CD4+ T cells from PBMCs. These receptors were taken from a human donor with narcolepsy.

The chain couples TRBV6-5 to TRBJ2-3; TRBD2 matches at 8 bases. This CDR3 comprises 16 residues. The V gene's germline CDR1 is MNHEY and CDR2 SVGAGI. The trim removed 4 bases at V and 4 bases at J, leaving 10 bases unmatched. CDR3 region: CASSSDPGTRSDTQYF. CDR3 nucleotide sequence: TGTGCCAGCAGTTCAGACCCCGGGACTAGGTCAGATACGCAGTATTTT.

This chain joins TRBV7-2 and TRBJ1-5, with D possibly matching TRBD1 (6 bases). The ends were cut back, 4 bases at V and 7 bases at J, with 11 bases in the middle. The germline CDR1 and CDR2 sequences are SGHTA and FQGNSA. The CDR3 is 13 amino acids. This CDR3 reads CASSYQGRQPQHF. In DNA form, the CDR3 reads TGTGCCAGCAGCTACCAGGGGCGGCAGCCCCAGCATTTT. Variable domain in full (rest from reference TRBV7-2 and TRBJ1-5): GAGVSQSPSNKVTEKGKDVELRCDPISGHTALYWYRQSLGQGLEFLIYFQGNSAPDKSGLPSDRFSAERTGGSVSTLTIQRTQQEDSAVYLCASSYQGRQPQHFGDGTRLSIL.

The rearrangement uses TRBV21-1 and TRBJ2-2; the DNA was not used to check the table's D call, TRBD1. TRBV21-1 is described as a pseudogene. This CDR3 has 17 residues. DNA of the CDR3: TGTGCCAGCAGCAGACGACCGGGACAGACAAACACCGGGGAGCTGTTTTTT. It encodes CASSRRPGQTNTGELFF.

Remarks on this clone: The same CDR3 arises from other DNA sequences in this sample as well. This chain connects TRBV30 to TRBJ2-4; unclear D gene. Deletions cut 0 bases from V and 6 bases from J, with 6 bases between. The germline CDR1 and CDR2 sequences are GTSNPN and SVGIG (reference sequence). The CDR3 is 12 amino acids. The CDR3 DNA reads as TGTGCCTGGAGTGTGGACGGAAACATTCAGTACTTC. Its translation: CAWSVDGNIQYF.

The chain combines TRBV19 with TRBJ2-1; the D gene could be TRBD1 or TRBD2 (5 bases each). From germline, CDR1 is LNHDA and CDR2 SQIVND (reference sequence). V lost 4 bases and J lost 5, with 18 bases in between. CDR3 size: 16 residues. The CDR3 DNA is TGTGCCAGTAGTAGCCCCTCGGGACCTACCGACAATGAGCAGTTCTTC. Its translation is CASSSPSGPTDNEQFF.

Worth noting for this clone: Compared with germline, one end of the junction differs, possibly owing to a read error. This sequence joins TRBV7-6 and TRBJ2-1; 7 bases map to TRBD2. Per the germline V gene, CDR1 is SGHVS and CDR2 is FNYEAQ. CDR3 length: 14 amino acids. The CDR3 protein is CASSLAAGGNEQFF. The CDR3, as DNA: TGTGCCAGCAGCCTAGCCGCCGGGGGGAATGAGCAGTTCTTC.

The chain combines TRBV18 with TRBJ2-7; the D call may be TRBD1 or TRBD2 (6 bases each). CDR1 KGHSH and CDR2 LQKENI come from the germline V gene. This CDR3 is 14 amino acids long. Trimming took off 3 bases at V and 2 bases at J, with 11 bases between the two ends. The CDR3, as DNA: TGTGCCAGCTCACCCGCCGGGGGCCCCTACGAGCAGTACTTC. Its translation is CASSPAGGPYEQYF.

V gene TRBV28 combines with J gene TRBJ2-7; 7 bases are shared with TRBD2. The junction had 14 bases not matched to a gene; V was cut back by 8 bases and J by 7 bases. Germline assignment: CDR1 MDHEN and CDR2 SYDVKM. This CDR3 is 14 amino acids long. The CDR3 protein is CASGPPGGIREQYF. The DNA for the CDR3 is TGTGCCAGCGGCCCCCCCGGGGGGATAAGGGAGCAGTACTTC.

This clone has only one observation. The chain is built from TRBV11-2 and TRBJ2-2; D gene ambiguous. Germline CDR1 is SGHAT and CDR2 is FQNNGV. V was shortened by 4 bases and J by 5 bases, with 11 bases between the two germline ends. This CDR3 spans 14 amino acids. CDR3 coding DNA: TGTGCCAGCAGCTGGGTGTCCGAGACCGGGGAGCTGTTTTTT. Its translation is CASSWVSETGELFF. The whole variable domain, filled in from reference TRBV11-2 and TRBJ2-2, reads EAGVAQSPRYKIIEKRQSVAFWCNPISGHATLYWYQQILGQGPKLLIQFQNNGVVDDSQLPKDRFSAERLKGVDSTLKIQPAKLEDSAVYLCASSWVSETGELFFGEGSRLTVL.

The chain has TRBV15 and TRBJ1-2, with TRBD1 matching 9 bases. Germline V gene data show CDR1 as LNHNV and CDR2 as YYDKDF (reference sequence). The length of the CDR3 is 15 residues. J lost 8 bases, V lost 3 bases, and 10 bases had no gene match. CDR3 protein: CATSRPGTGIGGYTF. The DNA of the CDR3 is TGTGCCACCAGCAGGCCCGGGACAGGGATTGGGGGCTACACCTTC.

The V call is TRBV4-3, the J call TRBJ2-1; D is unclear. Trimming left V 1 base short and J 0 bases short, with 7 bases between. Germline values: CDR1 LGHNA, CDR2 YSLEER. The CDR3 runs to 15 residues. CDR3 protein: CASSQASRSYNEQFF. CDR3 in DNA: TGCGCCAGCAGCCAAGCTAGTCGCTCCTACAATGAGCAGTTCTTC.

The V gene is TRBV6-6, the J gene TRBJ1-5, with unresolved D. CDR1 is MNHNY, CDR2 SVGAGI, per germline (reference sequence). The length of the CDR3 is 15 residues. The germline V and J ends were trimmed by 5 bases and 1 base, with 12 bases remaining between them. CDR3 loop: CASSPRQSSNQPQHF. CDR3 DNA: TGTGCCAGCAGTCCCCGGCAGTCGAGCAATCAGCCCCAGCATTTT.

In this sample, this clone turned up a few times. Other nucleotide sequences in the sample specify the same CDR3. The CDR3 coding sequence is TGCGCCAGCAGCGGAACAGGGGGTCGGGAGACCCAGTACTTC. Translated: CASSGTGGRETQYF. The chain has TRBV5-1 and TRBJ2-5; 8 nucleotides agree with TRBD1. CDR1 SGHRS and CDR2 YFSETQ come from the germline V gene. J was trimmed by 5 bases and V by 4 bases; bases with no gene match: 7. This CDR3 has 14 residues. Full variable domain (missing parts from reference TRBV5-1 and TRBJ2-5): KAGVTQTPRYLIKTRGQQVTLSCSPISGHRSVSWYQQTPGQGLQFLFEYFSETQRNKGNFPGRFSGRQFSNSRSEMNVSTLELGDSALYLCASSGTGGRETQYFGPGTRLLVL.

CDR3 nucleotide sequence: TGTGCCAGCAGCGTAGGACGGGTCAAAAACATTCAGTACTTC. It is translated as CASSVGRVKNIQYF. The V and J genes are TRBV9 and TRBJ2-4; D not certain. Trimming pared 0 bases from V and 3 bases from J, leaving 7 bases between. The CDR3 has 14 residues. Germline V gene lookup returns CDR1 SGDLS and CDR2 YYNGEE.

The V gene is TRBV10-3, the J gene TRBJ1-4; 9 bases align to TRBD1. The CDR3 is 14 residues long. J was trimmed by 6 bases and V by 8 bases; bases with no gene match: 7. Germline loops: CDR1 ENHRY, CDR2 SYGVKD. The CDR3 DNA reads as TGTGCCATCCGGTCCGACAGGGGGGATGAAAAACTGTTTTTT. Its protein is CAIRSDRGDEKLFF.

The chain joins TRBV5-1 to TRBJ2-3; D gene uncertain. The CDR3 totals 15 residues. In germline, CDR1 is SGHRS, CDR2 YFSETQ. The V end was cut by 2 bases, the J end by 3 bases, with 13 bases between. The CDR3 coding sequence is TGCGCCAGCAGCTTAGGACCATTCATTACAGATACGCAGTATTTT. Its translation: CASSLGPFITDTQYF.

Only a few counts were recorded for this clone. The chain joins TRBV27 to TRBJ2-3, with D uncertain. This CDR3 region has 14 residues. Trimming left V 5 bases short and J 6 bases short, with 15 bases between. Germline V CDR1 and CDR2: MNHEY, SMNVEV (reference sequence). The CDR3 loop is CASSPQTAWDTQYF. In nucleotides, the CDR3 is TGTGCCAGCAGTCCTCAAACCGCCTGGGATACGCAGTATTTT.

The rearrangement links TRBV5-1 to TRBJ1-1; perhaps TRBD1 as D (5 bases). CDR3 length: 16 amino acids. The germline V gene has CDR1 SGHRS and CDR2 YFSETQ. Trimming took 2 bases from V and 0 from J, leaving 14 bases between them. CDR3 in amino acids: CASSFGWGSVNTEAFF. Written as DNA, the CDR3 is TGCGCCAGCAGCTTTGGGTGGGGGTCGGTGAACACTGAAGCTTTCTTT.